Shown below are 30 T cell receptor beta chains from a single sample sequenced in a study of blood T cell repertoires in COVID-19. Only in-frame clones appear in the TCRdb table, and some are missing; sequencing was by immunoSEQ multiplex PCR. The sample records tens of thousands of clones, 78% being singletons. Sequences were obtained from peripheral blood. These receptors all come from a man aged 70-80 years with COVID-19, enrolled during active disease.

CDR3 in amino acids: CASTGTGNQPQHF. The CDR3 bases are TGTGCCAGCACCGGGACAGGCAATCAGCCCCAGCATTTT. The genes are TRBV28 and TRBJ1-5; 7 nucleotides line up with TRBD1. This CDR3 has 13 amino acids. V lost 7 bases to trimming and J lost 2 bases; unmatched junction nucleotides: 2. The germline V gene has CDR1 MDHEN and CDR2 SYDVKM.

The rearrangement uses TRBV5-6 and TRBJ1-6, with TRBD1 identical over 8 bases. V was pared by 0 bases and J by 14 bases, with 7 bases of the junction left unmatched. CDR3 size: 14 residues. Germline V gene data show CDR1 as SGHDT and CDR2 as YYEEEE. The CDR3 loop reads CASSLGQGPPSLHF. The CDR3 DNA sequence: TGTGCCAGCAGCTTGGGACAGGGGCCTCCATCCCTCCACTTT.

This clone turned up a few times. The chain's CDR3 is CASSLTTGSSGANVLTF. CDR3 bases: TGTGCCAGCAGCCTAACGACAGGTAGCTCTGGGGCCAACGTCCTGACTTTC. The chain couples TRBV9 to TRBJ2-6; possible D gene TRBD1, 6 bases. CDR1 is SGDLS and CDR2 is YYNGEE in the germline V gene. V lost 4 bases and J lost 0, with 14 bases in between. The CDR3 spans 17 residues.

This chain links TRBV6-2 or TRBV6-3 with TRBJ2-6, with 10 bases identical to TRBD2. The CDR3 spans 19 residues. Germline assignment: CDR1 MNHEY and CDR2 SVGEGT. The V segment lost 2 bases and the J segment 2 bases; nucleotides outside the gene matches: 9. CDR3 amino acids: CASSYVLAGVSPGANVLTF. Written as DNA, the CDR3 is TGTGCCAGCAGTTACGTGCTAGCGGGAGTATCGCCTGGGGCCAACGTCCTGACTTTC.

This clone was observed a handful of times. The rearrangement joins TRBV2 to TRBJ2-5; TRBD1 is a possible D gene (5 bases). V was pared by 7 bases and J by 1 base, with 13 bases between. The germline V gene encodes CDR1 SNHLY and CDR2 FYNNEI. This CDR3 contains 14 residues. DNA of the CDR3: TGTGCCAGCAACCCTTCAGGGTTCCAAGAGACCCAGTACTTC. Amino acids: CASNPSGFQETQYF.

The genes are TRBV3-1 (or the pseudogene TRBV3-2) and TRBJ1-1; D is unclear. The germline V gene encodes CDR1 LGHDT and CDR2 YNNKEL (reference sequence). Trimming shortened V by 4 bases and J by 11 bases, and 14 bases separated the two germline ends. The CDR3 totals 12 residues. Here the CDR3 DNA reads TGTGCCAGCAGCCTAGGGAAGGGAGACGCTTTCTTT. It codes for CASSLGKGDAFF.

This sequence joins TRBV7-2 and TRBJ1-2; 7 bases agree with TRBD1. Germline assignment: CDR1 SGHTA and CDR2 FQGNSA. V lost 5 bases to trimming and J lost 3 bases; unmatched junction nucleotides: 9. The CDR3 has 15 amino acids. The DNA of the CDR3 is TGTGCCAGCAGCGGCTGGAGACAGGGCGACTATGGCTACACCTTC. This gives the protein CASSGWRQGDYGYTF.

J is TRBJ2-3 and V is TRBV7-6, with 7 positions matching TRBD1. After removal of 1 base from V and 7 bases from J, the junction contained 8 bases not matched to a gene. This CDR3 is 15 amino acids long. CDR1 and CDR2 from the germline V gene are SGHVS and FNYEAQ. The CDR3 loop is CASSLGRTGQNTQYF. The CDR3 DNA follows: TGTGCCAGCAGCTTAGGGCGGACAGGTCAGAATACGCAGTATTTT.

J is TRBJ1-2 and V is TRBV12-3 or TRBV12-4, with D perhaps TRBD1 (6 bases). Trimming stripped 6 bases from V and 4 bases from J, with 12 bases between. This CDR3 is 13 amino acids long. The CDR3 spells CASSGNRVYGYTF. In DNA, the CDR3 is TGTGCCAGCAGCGGAAACAGGGTCTATGGCTACACCTTC.

The CDR3 here is CASSLSRGATNEKLFF. DNA of the CDR3: TGTGCCAGCAGCCTATCCAGGGGGGCAACTAATGAAAAACTGTTTTTT. The chain links TRBV7-9 to TRBJ1-4; TRBD1 matches at 7 bases. Unmatched junction bases numbered 6, after V lost 5 bases and J lost 0 bases. The CDR3 contains 16 residues. Looked up from germline, CDR1 is SEHNR and CDR2 is FQNEAQ (reference sequence).

This clone was seen a few times. The rearrangement joins TRBV4-2 to TRBJ2-7, with D perhaps TRBD2 (6 bases). Germline CDR1 is LGHNA and CDR2 is YNFKEQ. This CDR3 has 15 residues. Trimming removed 0 bases from V and 2 bases from J, with 11 bases in between. For the CDR3, the DNA is TGTGCCAGCAGCCAAGATTACCCGGGAGCCTACGAGCAGTACTTC. Protein product: CASSQDYPGAYEQYF.

The gene calls are TRBV28 and TRBJ1-3; maybe TRBD1 (5 bases). Germline loops: CDR1 MDHEN, CDR2 SYDVKM. V was clipped by 3 bases and J by 8 bases, with 11 bases between them. The CDR3 sequence is 13 residues long. The CDR3 protein is CASSFAGAYTIYF. The CDR3 region has the DNA TGTGCCAGCAGTTTCGCTGGGGCCTACACCATATATTTT.

The chain combines TRBV19 with TRBJ1-5; D gene uncertain. V lost 4 bases, J lost 7 bases, and 8 bases lay in between. The germline CDR1 and CDR2 sequences are LNHDA and SQIVND (reference sequence). CDR3 length: 12 amino acids. CDR3 nucleotide sequence: TGTGCCAGTAGTAGACTGTGGCAGCCCCAGCATTTT. It yields the protein CASSRLWQPQHF.

The CDR3 loop is CASSPTSGGPNNEQFF. For the CDR3, the DNA is TGTGCCAGCTCACCGACTAGCGGGGGGCCTAACAATGAGCAGTTCTTC. The chain recombines TRBV18 with TRBJ2-1, with 13 bases fitting TRBD2. The germline CDR1 and CDR2 sequences are KGHSH and LQKENI. CDR3 length: 16 residues. The V gene end was trimmed by 3 bases and the J gene end by 5 bases; junction bases not matched to a gene: 4.

About this clone: Mismatch with germline at one junction end may stem from a read error. The DNA of the CDR3 is TGTGCCAGTAGAATAGGGACAGTTGCTGAAGCTTTCTTT. This gives the protein CASRIGTVAEAFF. The rearrangement uses TRBV19 and TRBJ1-1; 7 bases agree with TRBD1. CDR1 is LNHDA and CDR2 is SQIVND in the germline V gene (reference sequence). The CDR3 is made up of 13 amino acids.

CDR3: CSVARTENTEAFF. CDR3 sequence (DNA): TGCAGCGTCGCCCGGACAGAGAACACTGAAGCTTTCTTT. The rearrangement links TRBV29-1 to TRBJ1-1; TRBD1 might be the D (6 bases). This CDR3 has 13 amino acids. The germline CDR1 and CDR2 sequences are SQVTM and ANQGSEA. The ends were cut back, 6 bases at V and 1 base at J, with 12 bases in the middle.

In this sample, this clone turned up many times. The genes are TRBV4-3 and TRBJ2-7; 7 bases fit TRBD1. Trimming at V came to 0 bases and at J to 3 bases, leaving 5 bases not matched to a gene. CDR1 and CDR2 from the germline V gene are LGHNA and YSLEER. The CDR3 has 15 amino acids. The CDR3 sequence is CASSQDRQGVYEQYF. The CDR3 DNA reads TGCGCCAGCAGCCAAGACCGGCAGGGGGTCTACGAGCAGTACTTC.

This chain links TRBV12-5 with TRBJ1-5; D unresolved. Germline loops: CDR1 LGHNT, CDR2 FRNRAP. V lost 8 bases to trimming and J lost 3 bases, with 11 bases between them. The CDR3 has 13 amino acids. The CDR3 here is CASSAGLNQPQHF. In DNA, the CDR3 is TGTGCTAGTTCGGCAGGCCTCAATCAGCCCCAGCATTTT.

The chain has TRBV7-9 and TRBJ1-1; unclear D gene. The CDR3 sequence is 13 residues long. V was pared by 5 bases and J by 7 bases, with 14 bases between. Germline CDR1 is SEHNR and CDR2 is FQNEAQ (reference sequence). CDR3 sequence (DNA): TGTGCCAGCAGCCAACAAAGAACGAATGAAGCTTTCTTT. Translating gives CASSQQRTNEAFF.

This chain uses TRBV15 with TRBJ2-1; 15 bases are shared with TRBD2. CDR3 size: 16 residues. Looked up from germline, CDR1 is LNHNV and CDR2 is YYDKDF (reference sequence). The trim removed 1 base at V and 9 bases at J, leaving 4 bases unmatched. The chain's CDR3 is CATSRGRGLAGGEQFF. CDR3 DNA sequence: TGTGCCACCAGCAGAGGGCGGGGACTAGCGGGAGGTGAGCAGTTCTTC.

The chain employs TRBV19 and TRBJ2-7, with D tentatively TRBD2 (7 bases). Germline CDR1 is LNHDA and CDR2 is SQIVND (reference sequence). The CDR3 loop spans 14 amino acids. V dropped 7 bases and J dropped 0 bases, with 13 bases sitting between them. DNA of the CDR3: TGTGCCAGTATGGACGGGGGGCCCTCCTACGAGCAGTACTTC. Its translation: CASMDGGPSYEQYF. The full variable domain, rest sourced from reference TRBV19 and TRBJ2-7, is DGGITQSPKYLFRKEGQNVTLSCEQNLNHDAMYWYRQDPGQGLRLIYYSQIVNDFQKGDIAEGYSVSREKKESFPLTVTSAQKNPTAFYLCASMDGGPSYEQYFGPGTRLTVT.

This chain links TRBV15 with TRBJ1-5; no definite D call. CDR3 length: 12 residues. Germline loops: CDR1 LNHNV, CDR2 YYDKDF (reference sequence). Trimming cost V 10 bases and J 5 bases, with 12 bases left between them. Here the CDR3 reads CAIGKGDQPQHF. CDR3 bases: TGTGCCATCGGGAAGGGAGATCAGCCCCAGCATTTT.

This chain uses TRBV7-9 with TRBJ1-5, with 9 bases aligning to TRBD1. Per the germline V gene, CDR1 is SEHNR and CDR2 is FQNEAQ (reference sequence). Trimming took 6 bases from V and 5 from J; bases not matched to a gene: 5. The CDR3 sequence is 14 residues long. For the CDR3, the DNA is TGTGCCAGCAGTCCGACAGGGGGACATCAGCCCCAGCATTTT. Translated, it gives CASSPTGGHQPQHF.

This rearrangement joins TRBV30 to TRBJ1-3; maybe TRBD1 (6 bases). V was clipped by 5 bases and J by 0 bases, with 14 bases between them. This CDR3 contains 15 residues. In germline, CDR1 is GTSNPN, CDR2 SVGIG (reference sequence). In nucleotides, the CDR3 is TGTGCCTGGGCAGGACAGAGAATCTCTGGAAACACCATATATTTT. Protein product: CAWAGQRISGNTIYF.

The rearrangement uses TRBV29-1 and TRBJ1-4; D is perhaps TRBD1 (5 bases). The CDR3 has 12 amino acids. Germline values: CDR1 SQVTM, CDR2 ANQGSEA. V lost 6 bases to trimming and J lost 10 bases, with 15 bases between them. The CDR3 nucleotides are TGCAGCGTCGAAACAGGTCTGGGAAAACTGTTTTTT. This sequence encodes CSVETGLGKLFF. Combining the CDR3 with reference TRBV29-1 and TRBJ1-4 gives the whole variable domain SAVISQKPSRDICQRGTSLTIQCQVDSQVTMMFWYRQQPGQSLTLIATANQGSEATYESGFVIDKFPISRPNLTFSTLTVSNMSPEDSSIYLCSVETGLGKLFFGSGTQLSVL.

This clone appeared a few times. The chain carries TRBV19 and TRBJ2-7; D gene ambiguous. Germline V gives CDR1 LNHDA, CDR2 SQIVND (reference sequence). The CDR3 totals 13 residues. The ends were cut back, 5 bases at V and 3 bases at J, with 11 bases in the middle. The DNA for the CDR3 is TGTGCCAGTAGTTCGCGCCCAAACTACGAGCAGTACTTC. Its protein product is CASSSRPNYEQYF.

This chain links TRBV29-1 with TRBJ2-5; perhaps TRBD1 as D (5 bases). The CDR3 has 12 residues. Germline loops: CDR1 SQVTM, CDR2 ANQGSEA. The V and J ends lost 5 bases and 3 bases respectively, with 10 bases between them. DNA of the CDR3: TGCAGCGTTATAGGGGTCGAAGAGACCCAGTACTTC. Translating gives CSVIGVEETQYF.

This clone occurred once. This chain uses TRBV9 with TRBJ2-2; D remains ambiguous. This CDR3 contains 11 residues. Germline values: CDR1 SGDLS, CDR2 YYNGEE. Between the trimmed V and J ends, which lost 5 bases and 7 bases, there was a span of 6 bases. The CDR3 DNA reads as TGTGCCAGCAGGTCGGGCGGGGAGCTGTTTTTT. It encodes CASRSGGELFF.

CDR3 in DNA: TGTGCCAGCAGTGAAGTGATTAGTTCCTTTAACTATGGCTACACCTTC. This codes for CASSEVISSFNYGYTF. This rearrangement joins TRBV6-1 to TRBJ1-2; D is unresolved. Trimming left V 1 base short and J 1 base short, with 13 bases between. The CDR3 covers 16 residues. CDR1 and CDR2 (germline): MNHNS, SASEGT.

The rearrangement joins TRBV12-3 or TRBV12-4 to TRBJ1-2; D perhaps matches TRBD1 (6 bases). The CDR3 spans 13 residues. The V end was cut by 5 bases, the J end by 2 bases, with 9 bases between. Here the CDR3 reads CASSNRDNYGYTF. In DNA form, the CDR3 reads TGTGCCAGCAGTAACAGGGACAACTATGGCTACACCTTC.